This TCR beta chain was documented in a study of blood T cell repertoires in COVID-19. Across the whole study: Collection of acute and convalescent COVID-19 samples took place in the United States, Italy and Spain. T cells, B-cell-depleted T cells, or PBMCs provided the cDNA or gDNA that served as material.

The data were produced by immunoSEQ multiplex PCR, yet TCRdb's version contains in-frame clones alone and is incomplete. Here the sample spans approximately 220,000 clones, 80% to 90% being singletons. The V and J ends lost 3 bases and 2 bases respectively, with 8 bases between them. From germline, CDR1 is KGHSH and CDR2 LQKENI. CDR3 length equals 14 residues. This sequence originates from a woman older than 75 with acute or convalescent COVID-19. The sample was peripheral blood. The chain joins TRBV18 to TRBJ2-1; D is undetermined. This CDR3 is CASSPEPAYNEQFF. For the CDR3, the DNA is TGTGCCAGCTCACCCGAGCCCGCCTACAATGAGCAGTTCTTC. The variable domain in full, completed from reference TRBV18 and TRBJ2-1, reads NAGVMQNPRHLVRRRGQEARLRCSPMKGHSHVYWYRQLPEEGLKFMVYLQKENIIDESGMPKERFSAEFPKEGPSILRIQQVVRGDSAAYFCASSPEPAYNEQFFGPGTRLTVL.